This note documents a single TCR beta chain sequence. Trimming left V 6 bases short and J 1 base short, with 19 bases between. The CDR3 consists of 16 residues. The germline V gene encodes CDR1 SQVTM and CDR2 ANQGSEA. This specimen belongs to a study of naive CD8 T cells in extremely preterm neonates. The method was immunoSEQ multiplex PCR; TCRdb's version includes in-frame clones alone and lacks a portion of them. The repertoire includes several thousand clones, about 98% of them detected once, and 0.95% to 1.5% sits in the top ten. This TCR was sampled from a human donor in good health. This chain links TRBV29-1 with TRBJ2-4; a possible D gene is TRBD2 (5 bases). The sequencing sample was made of naive CD8+ T cells from blood. The CDR3 sequence: CSVLLSKDWAKNIQYF. The CDR3 region has the DNA TGCAGCGTCCTACTGTCCAAGGACTGGGCCAAAAACATTCAGTACTTC. Supplemented by reference TRBV29-1 and TRBJ2-4, the full variable domain reads SAVISQKPSRDICQRGTSLTIQCQVDSQVTMMFWYRQQPGQSLTLIATANQGSEATYESGFVIDKFPISRPNLTFSTLTVSNMSPEDSSIYLCSVLLSKDWAKNIQYFGAGTRLSVL.